The entry below describes one T cell receptor beta chain. The antigen remains unidentified. From approximately 0.5 ug of total RNA, TCR beta-specific cDNA was reverse-transcribed using a constant-region primer. It was through three nested multiplex PCR rounds of slightly modified ARM-PCR that TCR beta libraries arose. The first two PCR rounds used TRBV1-TRBV30 forward primers with a C-beta reverse primer, nine to eleven cycles each. A single record per CDR3 protein comes from TCRdb applying MiXCR to the multiplex PCR reads. Of 55,000 to 65,000 distinct CDR3 sequences in the sample, 60% to 85% were seen once. The V end was cut by 8 bases, the J end by 8 bases, with 19 bases between. This CDR3 contains 15 residues. Germline CDR1 reads MNHEY; CDR2 reads SVGAGI. This sample is drawn from a study of tumor-infiltrating lymphocytes in primary liver carcinoma. Study-level background: Stage T1-T3 N0M0 tumors spanned roughly 4 to 10 cm. General study findings and limits: Tumor region pairs showed greater overlap than either tumor-adjacent or tumor-blood pairs did. Just around 7.5-25% of top clones spanned all five tumor regions.

From unsorted bulk tissue weighing roughly 17-34 mg, DNA and RNA were co-extracted. Five separate regions of each tumor underwent sampling. Sequencing was done on a sample of liver tumor tissue from sampling region 2. Subset: tumor region T2, inferior pole. The rearrangement joins TRBV6-5 to TRBJ1-6, with D possibly TRBD1 on 5 matching bases. The clonotype comes from a man in his forties or fifties with primary liver carcinoma and hepatitis B virus infection. Here the CDR3 reads CASCSSWDHYSPLHF. The CDR3 nucleotides are TGTGCCAGCTGTTCCTCATGGGACCACTATTCACCCCTCCACTTT.